This record covers a single T cell receptor beta chain. Its specificity is unknown. These data come from a study of OX40 agonist ivuxolimab in advanced cancers. In the study overall: Administration of intravenous ivuxolimab to patients occurred every 2 weeks at 0.01 to 10 mg/kg. Those enrolled were 80% to 85% male, with a mean age of around 60 years and ages from about 20 to 85. Overall study findings and caveats: The CD4+ and CD8+ T cells in the blood had expanded clonally by week 6 at 0.1 to 3.0 mg/kg.

Sequencing was performed with immunoSEQ multiplex PCR; in TCRdb, only in-frame clones are kept and a portion is missing. The data hold about 60,000 clones, with approximately 86% observed a single time. The germline V gene has CDR1 SGHRS and CDR2 YFSETQ. Trimming cost V 4 bases and J 8 bases, with 16 bases left between them. CDR3 size: 14 residues. The chain employs TRBV5-1 and TRBJ2-1; TRBD2 might be the D (7 bases). The TCR comes from an adult with an advanced solid tumor such as melanoma, head and neck, liver or kidney cancer. The sequences come from CD4+ or CD8+ T cells sorted from blood, collected in a trial of the OX40 agonist ivuxolimab. The CDR3 loop is CASSPTGRVDEQFF. The CDR3 DNA sequence: TGCGCCAGCAGCCCTACAGGGAGGGTCGATGAGCAGTTCTTC.